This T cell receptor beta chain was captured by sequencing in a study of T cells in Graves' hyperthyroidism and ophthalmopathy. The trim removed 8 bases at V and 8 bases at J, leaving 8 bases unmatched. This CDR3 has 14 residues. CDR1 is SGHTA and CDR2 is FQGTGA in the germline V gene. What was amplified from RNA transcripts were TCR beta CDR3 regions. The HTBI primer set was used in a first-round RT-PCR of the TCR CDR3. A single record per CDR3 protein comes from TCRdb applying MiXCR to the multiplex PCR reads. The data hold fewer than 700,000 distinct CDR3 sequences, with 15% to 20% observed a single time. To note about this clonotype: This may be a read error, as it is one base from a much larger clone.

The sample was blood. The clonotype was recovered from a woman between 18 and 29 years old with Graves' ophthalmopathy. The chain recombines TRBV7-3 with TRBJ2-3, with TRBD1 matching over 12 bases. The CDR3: CASGPGQGAVTQYF. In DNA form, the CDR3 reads TGTGCCAGCGGCCCGGGACAGGGGGCCGTTACGCAGTATTTT.